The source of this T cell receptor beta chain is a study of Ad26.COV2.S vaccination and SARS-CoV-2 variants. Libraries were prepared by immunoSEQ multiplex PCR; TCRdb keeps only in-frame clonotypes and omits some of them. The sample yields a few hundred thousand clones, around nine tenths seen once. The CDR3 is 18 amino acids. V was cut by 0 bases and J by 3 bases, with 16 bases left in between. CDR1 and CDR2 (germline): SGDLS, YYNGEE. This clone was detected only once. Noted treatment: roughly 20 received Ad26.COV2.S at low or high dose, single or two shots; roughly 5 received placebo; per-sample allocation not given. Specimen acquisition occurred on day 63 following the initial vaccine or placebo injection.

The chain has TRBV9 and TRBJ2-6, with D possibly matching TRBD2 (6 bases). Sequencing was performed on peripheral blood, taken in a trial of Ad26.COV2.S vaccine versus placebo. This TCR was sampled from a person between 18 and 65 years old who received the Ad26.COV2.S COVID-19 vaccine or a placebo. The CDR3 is CASSVAEGPTIGANVLTF. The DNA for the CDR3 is TGTGCCAGCAGCGTAGCGGAGGGTCCAACTATTGGGGCCAACGTCCTGACTTTC.